These T cell receptor beta chains were read from a single sample in a study of blood T cell repertoires in COVID-19. Method: immunoSEQ multiplex PCR; TCRdb's copy keeps in-frame clones and lacks some. The repertoire holds about 250,000 clones, with 88% as singletons. Sequencing input: peripheral blood. The receptors originated from a woman between 35 and 50 years old who had recovered from COVID-19. The CDR3 runs from the conserved cysteine through the conserved F or W. A D gene is named only where the DNA matches it firmly. Not every row has a clone size; where given, it reads once, few, many or a size class.

>TRBJ2-2|TRBV18|NA|NA
TGTGCCAGCTCACTCTTTGAGGGCACCGGGGAGCTGTTTTTT
CASSLFEGTGELFF
>TRBJ2-7|TRBV19|NA|NA
TGTGCCAGTACCCCATCCGGGCGGGCCTCCTACGAGCAGTACTTC
CASTPSGRASYEQYF
>TRBJ1-4|TRBV5-1|NA|NA
TGCGCCAGCAGCCCCCGGGGGGCAACTAATGAAAAACTGTTTTTT
CASSPRGATNEKLFF
>TRBJ2-7|TRBV27|NA|NA
TGTGCCAGCAGCCTGGGACAGGCCAGGGGGGGGCAGTACTTC
CASSLGQARGGQYF
>TRBJ2-2|TRBV12-5|NA|NA
TGTGCTAGTGGTTTGGAAGGCCGGTGGGGTAGGGGCACCGGGGAGCTGTTTTTT
CASGLEGRWGRGTGELFF
>TRBJ2-1|TRBV11-3|few|NA
TGTGCCAGCAGCTTAGATCTGGCGGGGTTCAGGGCCTACAATGAGCAGTTCTTC
CASSLDLAGFRAYNEQFF
>TRBJ2-2|TRBV3-1/TRBV3-2|NA|TRBD2
TGTGCCAGCAGGCCCAGCGGGGGCACCGGGGAGCTGTTTTTT
CASRPSGGTGELFF
>TRBJ2-2|TRBV3-1/TRBV3-2|NA|TRBD1
TGTGCCAGCAGCCACCGGGACAGGGGGGACACCGGGGAGCTGTTTTTT
CASSHRDRGDTGELFF
>TRBJ1-5|TRBV6-5|NA|NA
TGTGCCAGCAGTTACTCGTGGGGCATCCCGCCCCAGCATTTT
CASSYSWGIPPQHF
>TRBJ2-1|TRBV24-1|NA|TRBD2
TGTGCCACCAGTGATTTAGGGCTAGCGGGACCCAATGAGCAGTTCTTC
CATSDLGLAGPNEQFF
>TRBJ2-6|TRBV11-3|NA|NA
TGTGCCAGCAGCCCCGCGGTGTCTGGGGCCAACGTCCTGACTTTC
CASSPAVSGANVLTF
>TRBJ2-7|TRBV27|NA|TRBD2
TGTGCCAGCAGTTTACGAGGGGGACTAGCCCAGGGAGAGCAGTACTTC
CASSLRGGLAQGEQYF
>TRBJ1-2|TRBV5-4|NA|NA
TGTGCCAGCAGCTTGGGATTGGCAGGGGATTTCTTAGGCTATGGCTACACCTTC
CASSLGLAGDFLGYGYTF
>TRBJ1-3|TRBV19|NA|TRBD1
TGTGCCAGTAGGGCGACAGGGGACCCCTCTGGAAACACCATATATTTT
CASRATGDPSGNTIYF
>TRBJ1-3|TRBV3-1/TRBV3-2|NA|NA
TGTGCCAGCAGCCAAGATCGCCGGGGTTGGGTCTCTGGAAACACCATATATTTT
CASSQDRRGWVSGNTIYF
>TRBJ1-2|TRBV29-1|few|NA
TGCAGCGCACAACAGGGAAACTATGGCTACACCTTC
CSAQQGNYGYTF
>TRBJ1-4|TRBV19|NA|TRBD1
TGTGCCAGTAGTGTCCCCAGGGGGCAGGGTGAAAAACTGTTTTTT
CASSVPRGQGEKLFF
>TRBJ1-4|TRBV9|NA|NA
TGTGCCAGCAGCGTAGGGGGGACACTAACTAATGAAAAACTGTTTTTT
CASSVGGTLTNEKLFF
>TRBJ2-2|TRBV7-3|NA|NA
TGTGCCAGCAGCTTAAGAGTGGGAGGCAACACCGGGGAGCTGTTTTTT
CASSLRVGGNTGELFF
>TRBJ1-6|TRBV19|NA|NA
TGTGCCAGTAGCTCCCCGGGGTCACCCCTCCACTTT
CASSSPGSPLHF
>TRBJ1-2|TRBV7-9|NA|NA
TGTGCCAGCAGCCCTCCCCTGACCTTC
CASSPPLTF
>TRBJ2-2|TRBV30|few|NA
TGTGCCTGGGCAGGTCTCACCGGGGAGCTGTTTTTT
CAWAGLTGELFF
>TRBJ2-1|TRBV28|NA|NA
TGTGCCAGCAGTTTGGCCCCCGGGGTGGGGCAGTTCTTC
CASSLAPGVGQFF
>TRBJ1-6|TRBV4-1|NA|NA
TGCGCCAGCAGTCCCGGGGCCTATAATTCACCCCTCCACTTT
CASSPGAYNSPLHF
>TRBJ2-1|TRBV19|NA|TRBD2
TGTGCCACCGCTAGCGGGAGGGCCCCCCCCAATGAGCAGTTCTTC
CATASGRAPPNEQFF
>TRBJ2-1|TRBV7-3|NA|NA
TGTGCCAGCAGCCCCCATGGGGGCGGGGAGCAGTTCTTC
CASSPHGGGEQFF
>TRBJ1-5|TRBV30|NA|TRBD1
TGTGCCTGGAGCGGGGGGACAGGGGAACGCGGATGGAATCAGCCCCAGCATTTT
CAWSGGTGERGWNQPQHF
>TRBJ2-3|TRBV11-3|NA|NA
TGTGCCAGCAGCTTGGTGCTGGGGCCACACACAGATACGCAGTATTTT
CASSLVLGPHTDTQYF
>TRBJ1-3|TRBV20-1|NA|NA
TGCAGTACGGGGTCTGGAAACACCATATATTTT
CSTGSGNTIYF
>TRBJ2-1|TRBV7-3|NA|TRBD2
TGTGCCAGCAGTATCCTAGCGGGAGGGCCGGTTGAGCAGTTCTTC
CASSILAGGPVEQFF
>TRBJ1-5|TRBV7-8|once|TRBD1
TGTGCCACCAGGTGGGGGACAGGGGATCAGCCCCAGCATTTT
CATRWGTGDQPQHF
>TRBJ2-7|TRBV19|NA|TRBD1
TGTGCCAGTTCGACAAACGGACAGGACGCCTACGAGCAGTACTTC
CASSTNGQDAYEQYF
>TRBJ2-3|TRBV4-1|once|TRBD2
TGCGCCAGCAGCCGACTAGCCCGAGAGGGCACAGATACGCAGTATTTT
CASSRLAREGTDTQYF
>TRBJ1-5|TRBV12-3/TRBV12-4|NA|NA
TGTGCCAGCAGTCTACGCGGAGGGCAGCCCCAGCATTTT
CASSLRGGQPQHF
>TRBJ1-2|TRBV29-1|many|NA
TGCAGCGTCCAGGGGCGAACTAACTATGGCTACACCTTC
CSVQGRTNYGYTF
>TRBJ1-2|TRBV10-1|NA|TRBD1
TGCGCCAGCAGTGAGTCGATAATAGGGACAGGGCCTCATGGCTACACCTTC
CASSESIIGTGPHGYTF
>TRBJ2-7|TRBV7-8|NA|TRBD2
TGTGCCAGCAGCACAAGCGGGGGGACCTCCTACGAGCAGTACTTC
CASSTSGGTSYEQYF
>TRBJ2-7|TRBV6-5|few|TRBD1
TGTGCCAGCAGGCAGGGACAGAGGTACGAGCAGTACTTC
CASRQGQRYEQYF
>TRBJ2-1|TRBV4-2|few|NA
TGTGCCAGCAGCCAAGATCGAACGGGATTGGGGTACAATGAGCAGTTCTTC
CASSQDRTGLGYNEQFF
>TRBJ2-2|TRBV5-1|NA|TRBD1
TGCGCCAGCAGCGAAGACAGGGGGCCCGGCGGGGAGCTGTTTTTT
CASSEDRGPGGELFF
>TRBJ2-7|TRBV21-1|NA|NA
TGTGCCAGCAGCAAAGACAGATACTACGAGCAGTACTTC
CASSKDRYYEQYF
>TRBJ2-7|TRBV5-4|NA|NA
TGTGCCAGCAGCCCACAGGGCTCCTACGAGCAGTACTTC
CASSPQGSYEQYF
>TRBJ1-5|TRBV6-2/TRBV6-3|NA|NA
TGTGCCAGCAGTTACACCGGGGGCAATCAGCCCCAGCATTTT
CASSYTGGNQPQHF
>TRBJ2-7|TRBV28|NA|TRBD2
TGTGCCAGGTCGGGACTACCGATCGGGGAGCAGTACTTC
CARSGLPIGEQYF
>TRBJ1-6|TRBV9|few|NA
TGTGCCAGCAGCGTGACAGCCGACTATAATTCACCCCTCCACTTT
CASSVTADYNSPLHF
>TRBJ2-1|TRBV7-3|NA|NA
TGTGCCAGCAGCTTACGCGGGCACGAGCAGTTCTTC
CASSLRGHEQFF
>TRBJ2-1|TRBV10-3|NA|TRBD2
TGTGCCATCAGGGCTAGCGGGAGCGATGAGCAGTTCTTC
CAIRASGSDEQFF
>TRBJ2-7|TRBV6-6|NA|TRBD1
TGTGCCACCCGCGGGTCCGACAGGGCCTACGAGCAGTACTTC
CATRGSDRAYEQYF
>TRBJ2-1|TRBV6-5|NA|TRBD2
TGTGCCAGCACTGGGCTAGCGGGAGAAAGGAAGCAGTTCTTC
CASTGLAGERKQFF
>TRBJ2-5|TRBV7-2|few|TRBD1
TGTGCCAGCAGCTTACGGACAGGGGAGACCCAGTACTTC
CASSLRTGETQYF
>TRBJ2-3|TRBV27|NA|NA
TGTGCCAGCAGTACGACCAGGGGTACGCAGTATTTT
CASSTTRGTQYF
>TRBJ1-1|TRBV11-2|NA|TRBD1
TGTGCCAGCACCTCCCAGGGGGCAGGCGGAGCTTTCTTT
CASTSQGAGGAFF
>TRBJ1-6|TRBV9|NA|NA
TGTGCCAGCAGCCCCGCGCCGGGCGGGTCACCCCTCCACTTT
CASSPAPGGSPLHF
>TRBJ1-5|TRBV30|NA|NA
TGTGCCTGGAGCCAGGGTCTGCGCAATCAGCCCCAGCATTTT
CAWSQGLRNQPQHF